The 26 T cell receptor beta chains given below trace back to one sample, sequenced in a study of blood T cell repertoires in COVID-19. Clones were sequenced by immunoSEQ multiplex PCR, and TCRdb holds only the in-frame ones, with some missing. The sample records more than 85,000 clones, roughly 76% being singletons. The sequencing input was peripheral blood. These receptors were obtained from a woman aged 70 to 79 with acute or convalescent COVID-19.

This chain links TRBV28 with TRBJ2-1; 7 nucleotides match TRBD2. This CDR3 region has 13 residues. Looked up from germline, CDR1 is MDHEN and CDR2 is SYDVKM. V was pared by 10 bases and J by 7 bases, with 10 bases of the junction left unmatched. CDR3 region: CAIGGGPWNEQFF. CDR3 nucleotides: TGTGCCATCGGGGGAGGGCCTTGGAATGAGCAGTTCTTC. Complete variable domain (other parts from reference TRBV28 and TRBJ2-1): DVKVTQSSRYLVKRTGEKVFLECVQDMDHENMFWYRQDPGLGLRLIYFSYDVKMKEKGDIPEGYSVSREKKERFSLILESASTNQTSMYLCAIGGGPWNEQFFGPGTRLTVL.

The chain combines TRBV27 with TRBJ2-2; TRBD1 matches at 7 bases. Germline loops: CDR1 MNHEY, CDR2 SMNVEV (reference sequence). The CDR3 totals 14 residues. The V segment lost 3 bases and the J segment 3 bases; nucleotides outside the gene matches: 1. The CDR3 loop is CASSFRGYTGELFF. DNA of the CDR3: TGTGCCAGCAGTTTCAGGGGGTACACCGGGGAGCTGTTTTTT.

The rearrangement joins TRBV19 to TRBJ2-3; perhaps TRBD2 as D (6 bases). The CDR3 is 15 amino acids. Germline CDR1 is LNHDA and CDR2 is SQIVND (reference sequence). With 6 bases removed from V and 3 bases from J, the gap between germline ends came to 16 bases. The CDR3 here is CASRPRLVMTDTQYF. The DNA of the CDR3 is TGTGCCAGTAGGCCCCGACTAGTGATGACAGATACGCAGTATTTT.

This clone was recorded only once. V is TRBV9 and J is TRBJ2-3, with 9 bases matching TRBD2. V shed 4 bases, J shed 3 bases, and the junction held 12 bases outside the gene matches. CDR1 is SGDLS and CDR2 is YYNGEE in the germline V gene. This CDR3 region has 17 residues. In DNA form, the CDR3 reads TGTGCCAGCAGCTGGGGGGGTAGCGGGAGTGGGACAGATACGCAGTATTTT. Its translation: CASSWGGSGSGTDTQYF.

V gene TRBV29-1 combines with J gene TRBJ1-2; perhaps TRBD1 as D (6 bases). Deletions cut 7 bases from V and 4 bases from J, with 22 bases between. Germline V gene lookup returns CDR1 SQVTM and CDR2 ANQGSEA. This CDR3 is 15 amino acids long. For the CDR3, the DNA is TGCAGCGCCGAACATGACAGGCCCTTCCTCTATGGCTACACCTTC. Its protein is CSAEHDRPFLYGYTF.

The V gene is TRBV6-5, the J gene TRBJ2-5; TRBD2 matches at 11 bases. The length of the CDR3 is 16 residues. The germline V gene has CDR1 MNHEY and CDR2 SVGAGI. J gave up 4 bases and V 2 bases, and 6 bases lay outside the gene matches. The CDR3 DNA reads TGTGCCAGCAGTTACCCCCTAGCGGGAGGCGGAGAGACCCAGTACTTC. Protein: CASSYPLAGGGETQYF.

CDR3 protein: CSASITDTQYF. For the CDR3, the DNA is TGCAGTGCTAGCATCACAGATACGCAGTATTTT. This chain connects TRBV20-1 to TRBJ2-3, with unresolved D. With 3 bases removed from V and 2 bases from J, the gap between germline ends came to 3 bases. CDR1 DFQATT and CDR2 SNEGSKA come from the germline V gene (reference sequence). The CDR3 sequence is 11 residues long.

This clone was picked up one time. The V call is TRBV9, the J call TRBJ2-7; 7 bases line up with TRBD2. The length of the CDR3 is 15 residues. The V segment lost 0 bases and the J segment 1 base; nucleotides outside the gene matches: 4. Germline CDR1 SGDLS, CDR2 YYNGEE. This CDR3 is CASSVDPSGSYEQYF. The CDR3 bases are TGTGCCAGCAGCGTAGATCCTAGCGGTTCCTACGAGCAGTACTTC.

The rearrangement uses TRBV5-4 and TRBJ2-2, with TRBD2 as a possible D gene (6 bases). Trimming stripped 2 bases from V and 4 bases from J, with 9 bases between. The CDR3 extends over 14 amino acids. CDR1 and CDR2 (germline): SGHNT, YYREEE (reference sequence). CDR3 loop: CASSFGAGTGELFF. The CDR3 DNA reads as TGTGCCAGCAGCTTCGGAGCGGGCACCGGGGAGCTGTTTTTT.

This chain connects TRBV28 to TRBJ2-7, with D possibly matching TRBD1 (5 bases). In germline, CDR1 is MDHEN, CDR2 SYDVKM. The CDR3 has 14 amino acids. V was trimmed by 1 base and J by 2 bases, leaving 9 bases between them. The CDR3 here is CASSLSGRAYEQYF. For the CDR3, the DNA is TGTGCCAGCAGTTTATCTGGCAGGGCCTACGAGCAGTACTTC.

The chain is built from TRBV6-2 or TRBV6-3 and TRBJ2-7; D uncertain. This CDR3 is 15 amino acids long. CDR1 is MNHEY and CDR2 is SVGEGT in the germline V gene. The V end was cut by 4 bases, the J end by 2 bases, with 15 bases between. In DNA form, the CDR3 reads TGTGCCAGCAGTTGGAGCCGCCCGAGCACCTACGAGCAGTACTTC. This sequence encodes CASSWSRPSTYEQYF.

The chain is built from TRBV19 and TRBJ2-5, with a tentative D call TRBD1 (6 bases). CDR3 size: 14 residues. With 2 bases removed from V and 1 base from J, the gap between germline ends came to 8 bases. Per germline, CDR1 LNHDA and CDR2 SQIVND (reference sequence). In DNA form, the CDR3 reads TGTGCCAGTAGTATACAGGGGTTCCAAGAGACCCAGTACTTC. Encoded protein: CASSIQGFQETQYF. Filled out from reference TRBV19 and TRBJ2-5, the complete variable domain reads DGGITQSPKYLFRKEGQNVTLSCEQNLNHDAMYWYRQDPGQGLRLIYYSQIVNDFQKGDIAEGYSVSREKKESFPLTVTSAQKNPTAFYLCASSIQGFQETQYFGPGTRLLVL.

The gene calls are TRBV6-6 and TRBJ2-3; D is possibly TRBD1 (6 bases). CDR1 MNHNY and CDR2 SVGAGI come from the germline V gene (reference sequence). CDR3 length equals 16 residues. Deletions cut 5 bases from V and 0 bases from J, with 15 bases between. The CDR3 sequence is CASSIGGAVSTDTQYF. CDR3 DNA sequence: TGTGCCAGCAGTATTGGGGGCGCGGTAAGCACAGATACGCAGTATTTT.

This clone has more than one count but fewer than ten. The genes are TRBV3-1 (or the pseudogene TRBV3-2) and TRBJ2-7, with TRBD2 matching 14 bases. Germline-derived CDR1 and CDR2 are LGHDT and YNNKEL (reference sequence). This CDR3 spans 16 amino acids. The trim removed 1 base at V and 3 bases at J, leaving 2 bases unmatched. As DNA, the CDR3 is TGTGCCAGCAGCCAAGGACTAGCGGGAGGGTACTACGAGCAGTACTTC. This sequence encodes CASSQGLAGGYYEQYF.

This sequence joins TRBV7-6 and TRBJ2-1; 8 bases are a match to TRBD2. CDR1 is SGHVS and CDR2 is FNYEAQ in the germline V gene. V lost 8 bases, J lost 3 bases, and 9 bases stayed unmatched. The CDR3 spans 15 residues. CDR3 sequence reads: CASASPGGGYNEQFF. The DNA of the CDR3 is TGTGCCAGCGCCAGTCCCGGGGGGGGCTACAATGAGCAGTTCTTC.

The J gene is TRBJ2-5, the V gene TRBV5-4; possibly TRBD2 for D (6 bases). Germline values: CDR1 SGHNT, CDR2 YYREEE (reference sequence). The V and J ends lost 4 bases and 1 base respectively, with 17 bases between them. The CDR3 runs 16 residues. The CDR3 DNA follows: TGTGCCAGCAGCGCGCCCCAACGCGGGGCCCAAGAGACCCAGTACTTC. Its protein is CASSAPQRGAQETQYF.

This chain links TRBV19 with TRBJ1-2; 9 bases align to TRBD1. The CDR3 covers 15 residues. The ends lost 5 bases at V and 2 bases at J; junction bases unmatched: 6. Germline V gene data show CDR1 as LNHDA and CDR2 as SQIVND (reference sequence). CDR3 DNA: TGTGCCAGTAGTTCCGGACAGGGGCCCAACTATGGCTACACCTTC. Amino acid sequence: CASSSGQGPNYGYTF. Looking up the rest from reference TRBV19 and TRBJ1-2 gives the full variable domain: DGGITQSPKYLFRKEGQNVTLSCEQNLNHDAMYWYRQDPGQGLRLIYYSQIVNDFQKGDIAEGYSVSREKKESFPLTVTSAQKNPTAFYLCASSSGQGPNYGYTFGSGTRLTVV.

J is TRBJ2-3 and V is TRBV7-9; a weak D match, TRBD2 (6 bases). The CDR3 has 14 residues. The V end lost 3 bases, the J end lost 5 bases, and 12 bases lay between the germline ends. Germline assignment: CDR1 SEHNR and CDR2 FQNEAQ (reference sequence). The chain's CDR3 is CASSLGLALDTQYF. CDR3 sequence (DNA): TGTGCCAGCAGCTTGGGACTCGCCCTAGATACGCAGTATTTT.

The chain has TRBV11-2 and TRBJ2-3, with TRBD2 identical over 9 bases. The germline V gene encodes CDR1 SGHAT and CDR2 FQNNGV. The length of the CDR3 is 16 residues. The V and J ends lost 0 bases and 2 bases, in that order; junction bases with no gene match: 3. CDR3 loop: CASSLDLAGDTDTQYF. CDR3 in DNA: TGTGCCAGCAGCTTAGATTTAGCGGGAGACACAGATACGCAGTATTTT.

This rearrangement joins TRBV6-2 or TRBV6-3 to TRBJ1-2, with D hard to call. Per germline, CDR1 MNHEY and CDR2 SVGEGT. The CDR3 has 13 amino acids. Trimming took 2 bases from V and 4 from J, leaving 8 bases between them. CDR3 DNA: TGTGCCAGCAGTTACCCCCGGGGCTATGGCTACACCTTC. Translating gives CASSYPRGYGYTF.

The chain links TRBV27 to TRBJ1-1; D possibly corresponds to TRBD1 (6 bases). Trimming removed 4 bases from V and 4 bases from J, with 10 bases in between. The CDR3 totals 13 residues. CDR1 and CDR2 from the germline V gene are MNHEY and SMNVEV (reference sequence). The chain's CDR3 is CASSYSGATEAFF. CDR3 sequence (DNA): TGTGCCAGCAGTTACTCAGGGGCCACTGAAGCTTTCTTT.

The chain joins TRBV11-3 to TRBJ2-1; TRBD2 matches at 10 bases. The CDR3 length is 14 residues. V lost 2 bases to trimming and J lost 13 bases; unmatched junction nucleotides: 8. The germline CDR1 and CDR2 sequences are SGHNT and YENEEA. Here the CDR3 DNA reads TGTGCCAGCAGCTTACGGCTAGCGGGGGAACGCCAGTTCTTC. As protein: CASSLRLAGERQFF.

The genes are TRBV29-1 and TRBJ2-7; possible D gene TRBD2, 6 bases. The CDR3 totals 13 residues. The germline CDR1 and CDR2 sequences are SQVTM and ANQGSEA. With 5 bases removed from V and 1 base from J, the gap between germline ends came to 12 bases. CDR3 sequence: CSVLSRDSYEQYF. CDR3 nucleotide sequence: TGCAGCGTTTTATCGCGGGATTCCTACGAGCAGTACTTC.

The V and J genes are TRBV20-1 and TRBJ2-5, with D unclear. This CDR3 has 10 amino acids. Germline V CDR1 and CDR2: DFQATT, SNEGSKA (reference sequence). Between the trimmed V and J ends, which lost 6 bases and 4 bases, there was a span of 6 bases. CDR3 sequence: CSALSETQYF. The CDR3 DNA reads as TGCAGTGCCCTTTCAGAGACCCAGTACTTC.

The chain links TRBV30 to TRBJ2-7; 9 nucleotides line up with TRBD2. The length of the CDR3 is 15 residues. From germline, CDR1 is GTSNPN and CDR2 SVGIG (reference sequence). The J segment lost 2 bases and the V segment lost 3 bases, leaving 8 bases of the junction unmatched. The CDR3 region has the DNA TGTGCCTGGAGGCAAAATCTAGCGGGGACCTACGAGCAGTACTTC. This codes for CAWRQNLAGTYEQYF.

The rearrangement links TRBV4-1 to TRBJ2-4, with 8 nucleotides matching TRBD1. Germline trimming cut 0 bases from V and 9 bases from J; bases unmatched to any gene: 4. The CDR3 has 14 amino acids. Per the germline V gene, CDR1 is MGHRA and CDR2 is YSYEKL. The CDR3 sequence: CASSQDRTGSIQYF. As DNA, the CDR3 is TGCGCCAGCAGCCAAGATAGGACAGGGAGCATTCAGTACTTC.